The rows below give T cell receptor beta chains drawn from one sample of a study of T cells in Graves' hyperthyroidism and ophthalmopathy. Via MiXCR, TCRdb re-called the multiplex PCR reads, giving one row per CDR3 protein. The data hold a few hundred thousand distinct CDR3 sequences, with 35% to 55% observed a single time. The material sequenced was peripheral blood or thyroid tissue (not recorded which). All receptors derive from a woman between 18 and 29 years old with Graves' hyperthyroidism. CDR3s include the opening cysteine and the closing phenylalanine or tryptophan. The D gene is left open where the match is weak. Clone sizes are given selectively: once, few, many, or a class where the clone is expanded.

J: TRBJ2-6; D: -; V: TRBV28; size: -; DNA: TGTGCCAGCAGCGGGAAGGGCCCCTCTGGGGCCAACGTCCTGACTTTC; CDR3: CASSGKGPSGANVLTF
J: TRBJ2-2; D: -; V: TRBV7-2; size: many; DNA: TGTGCCAGCAGCACAACGACCGGGACGGCGAACACCGGGGAGCTGTTTTTT; CDR3: CASSTTTGTANTGELFF
J: TRBJ1-5; D: -; V: TRBV29-1; size: -; DNA: TGCAGCACGGCCACAGTCTCCTTCAATCAGCCCCAGCATTTT; CDR3: CSTATVSFNQPQHF
J: TRBJ2-7; D: TRBD1; V: TRBV6-6; size: many; DNA: TGTGCCAGCAGACTATACGGACAGGGCGGAAACTACGAGCAGTACTTC; CDR3: CASRLYGQGGNYEQYF
J: TRBJ2-1; D: -; V: TRBV29-1; size: -; DNA: TGCAGCGGACGGACGGGGAACTACAATGAGCAGTTCTTC; CDR3: CSGRTGNYNEQFF
J: TRBJ1-2; D: TRBD1; V: TRBV19; size: many; DNA: TGTGCCAGTCACAGGGGACACTATGGCTACACCTTC; CDR3: CASHRGHYGYTF
J: TRBJ1-1; D: TRBD1; V: TRBV27; size: few; DNA: TGTGCCAGCAGTCTGAGACAGGGAGAAGCTTTCTTT; CDR3: CASSLRQGEAFF
J: TRBJ2-7; D: -; V: TRBV20-1; size: -; DNA: TGCAGTGCTAGTAGTCACAGGTGGGACGAGCAGTACTTC; CDR3: CSASSHRWDEQYF
J: TRBJ1-4; D: TRBD1; V: TRBV10-3; size: many; DNA: TGTGCCACCCAAGCGGGACAGCCTAATGAAAAACTGTTTTTT; CDR3: CATQAGQPNEKLFF
J: TRBJ2-7; D: TRBD2; V: TRBV7-6; size: many; DNA: TGTGCCAGCAGCGACGTCAGGCTAGCGGGAGCCGAGCAGTACTTC; CDR3: CASSDVRLAGAEQYF
J: TRBJ2-7; D: TRBD1; V: TRBV5-1; size: many; DNA: TGCGCCAGCAGCGTCCGGGACAGCTACGAGCAGTACTTC; CDR3: CASSVRDSYEQYF
J: TRBJ1-5; D: -; V: TRBV20-1; size: few; DNA: TGCAGTGCCCTTATAGTCCCCGCCCGTTTTTATAGCAATCAGCCCCAGCATTTT; CDR3: CSALIVPARFYSNQPQHF
J: TRBJ2-2; D: -; V: TRBV24-1; size: many; DNA: TGTGCCACCAGTGATGGGTTCACCGGGGAGCTGTTTTTT; CDR3: CATSDGFTGELFF
J: TRBJ2-7; D: TRBD2; V: TRBV20-1; size: -; DNA: TGCAGTGCCGGTCGGACTAGCGGGACCGGCGAGCAGTACTTC; CDR3: CSAGRTSGTGEQYF
J: TRBJ2-7; D: -; V: TRBV15; size: many; DNA: TGTGCCACCGGACGAAGGGAGCAGGCCACCTACGAGCAGTACTTC; CDR3: CATGRREQATYEQYF
J: TRBJ2-1; D: TRBD2; V: TRBV2; size: -; DNA: TGTGCCAGCAGTGACCACGGGACTATTCTGTTCTTC; CDR3: CASSDHGTILFF
J: TRBJ2-5; D: TRBD2; V: TRBV2; size: -; DNA: TGTGCCAGCAGCCACGTTCTAGCGGGAGTCGAGACCCAGTACTTC; CDR3: CASSHVLAGVETQYF
J: TRBJ1-1; D: -; V: TRBV14; size: -; DNA: TGTGCTAGAGCGGAGGGAAGGAACACTGAAGCTTTCTTT; CDR3: CARAEGRNTEAFF
J: TRBJ2-7; D: TRBD2; V: TRBV27; size: few; DNA: TGTGCCAGCAGACGACTAGCCCACGAGCAGTACTTC; CDR3: CASRRLAHEQYF
J: TRBJ2-1; D: -; V: TRBV7-3; size: -; DNA: TGTGCCAGCGGGAAAGGTCTCTACAATGAGCAGTTCTTC; CDR3: CASGKGLYNEQFF
J: TRBJ1-6; D: -; V: TRBV20-1; size: -; DNA: TGCAGTGCTAGAGTTCAAGCGGGAGCGGGGGGATCACCCCTCCACTTT; CDR3: CSARVQAGAGGSPLHF
J: TRBJ2-7; D: -; V: TRBV11-2; size: many; DNA: TGTGCCAGCAGCTTAGATAGTACCTCCTACGAGCAGTACTTC; CDR3: CASSLDSTSYEQYF
J: TRBJ2-4; D: TRBD1; V: TRBV20-1; size: -; DNA: TGCAGTGCTGTCACAGGGGGCAAAAACATTCAGTACTTC; CDR3: CSAVTGGKNIQYF
J: TRBJ1-5; D: TRBD1; V: TRBV10-3; size: many; DNA: TGTGCCATTTCCGGGACAGGGGGCAGGGATAGCAATCAGCCCCAGCATTTT; CDR3: CAISGTGGRDSNQPQHF
J: TRBJ1-1; D: TRBD1; V: TRBV19; size: -; DNA: TGTGCCAGTAGAGCCTCGACAGGGTCTCGAAACACTGAAGCTTTCTTT; CDR3: CASRASTGSRNTEAFF
J: TRBJ2-2; D: -; V: TRBV20-1; size: many; DNA: TGCAGTGCTAGAGTGGGCGAGGTAGGGGAGCTGTTTTTT; CDR3: CSARVGEVGELFF
J: TRBJ2-7; D: TRBD2; V: TRBV6-6; size: many; DNA: TGTGCCAGCAGTTCCGGGACTAGCGGCCACGAGCAGTACTTC; CDR3: CASSSGTSGHEQYF
J: TRBJ2-7; D: -; V: TRBV12-5; size: many; DNA: TGTGCTAGTGGGGCGCTTTCGCTGACCGAGCAGTACTTC; CDR3: CASGALSLTEQYF
J: TRBJ2-2; D: TRBD1; V: TRBV24-1; size: -; DNA: TGTGCCACCAGTGGGACAGGGGAAGTCGGGGAGCTGTTTTTT; CDR3: CATSGTGEVGELFF
J: TRBJ2-5; D: -; V: TRBV20-1; size: -; DNA: TGCAGTGCCGCCGGACACCAAGAGACCCAGTACTTC; CDR3: CSAAGHQETQYF
J: TRBJ2-5; D: TRBD2; V: TRBV7-9; size: -; DNA: TGTGCCAGCAGCCAAGAAGGGCGGGAGGAGGAGACCCTGTACTTC; CDR3: CASSQEGREEETLYF
J: TRBJ2-6; D: TRBD2; V: TRBV20-1; size: -; DNA: TGCAGGGCAGGGGCAGCGGGAGTCACCGGGGCCAACGTCCTGACTTTC; CDR3: CRAGAAGVTGANVLTF
J: TRBJ2-1; D: -; V: TRBV20-1; size: -; DNA: TGCAGTGCTACGGACAGCTCCTACAATGAGCAGTTCTTC; CDR3: CSATDSSYNEQFF
J: TRBJ1-1; D: -; V: TRBV6-1; size: -; DNA: TGTGCCAGCAGTGAACACGAGAACACTGAAGCTTTCTTT; CDR3: CASSEHENTEAFF
J: TRBJ2-7; D: TRBD2; V: TRBV5-1; size: few; DNA: TGCGCCAGCAGCCCAACTAGCGCAGCCTACGAGCAGTACTTC; CDR3: CASSPTSAAYEQYF
J: TRBJ2-5; D: -; V: TRBV6-6; size: many; DNA: TGTGCCAGCAATCTCAGAGGGGGAGGCGGTCAAGAGACCCAGTACTTC; CDR3: CASNLRGGGGQETQYF
J: TRBJ1-1; D: TRBD1; V: TRBV6-2/TRBV6-3; size: many; DNA: TGTGCCAGCAGCGCGGACAGGTTGAAAGCTTTCTTT; CDR3: CASSADRLKAFF
J: TRBJ2-5; D: -; V: TRBV19; size: -; DNA: TGTGCCAGTAGTATAGTATCGGGGACGGGGATGACCCAGTACTTC; CDR3: CASSIVSGTGMTQYF
J: TRBJ2-5; D: -; V: TRBV20-1; size: -; DNA: TGCAGTGCCAGCTCACCTGGGCAAGAAGAGACCCAGTACTTC; CDR3: CSASSPGQEETQYF
J: TRBJ1-4; D: -; V: TRBV20-1; size: -; DNA: TGCAGTGCTAGAGACGAGACCCTTGCAACTAATGAAAAACTGTTTTTT; CDR3: CSARDETLATNEKLFF
J: TRBJ2-5; D: -; V: TRBV3-1; size: -; DNA: TGTGCCAGCAGCCAGGGACCGGGGGATTCCCAGCCCCAGTACTTC; CDR3: CASSQGPGDSQPQYF
J: TRBJ1-6; D: TRBD1; V: TRBV20-1; size: many; DNA: TGCAGTGCTAAGGACAGGGAGGTCTATAATTCACCCCTCCACTTT; CDR3: CSAKDREVYNSPLHF